This TCR beta chain emerged from a study of blood T cells in healthy people across ages. Whole-study findings and limits: The study regarded diversity estimates from one million T cells as underestimates.

On this clonotype: Its specificity is unknown.

Caucasian individuals from Russia who were healthy and aged 6 to 90 acted as donors. Combining a sample-barcoded 5' primer with a J-beta primer mix, a second PCR ran for about 7 to 11 cycles. In TCRdb, the 5' RACE reads were re-called with MiXCR into one record per CDR3 protein. The sample carries 650,000 to 1,000,000 distinct CDR3 sequences, 35% to 50% recorded once. The CDR3 loop spans 15 amino acids. J was trimmed by 5 bases and V by 2 bases; bases with no gene match: 5. The V gene's germline CDR1 is MNHNY and CDR2 SVGAGI (reference sequence). The sample taken for sequencing was blood. The receptor's source is a man older than 75 in good health. The V call is TRBV6-6, the J call TRBJ2-3, with 9 positions matching TRBD2. CDR3 sequence reads: CASSYAGLAKDTQYF. Written as DNA, the CDR3 is TGTGCCAGCAGTTACGCGGGACTAGCCAAAGATACGCAGTATTTT.